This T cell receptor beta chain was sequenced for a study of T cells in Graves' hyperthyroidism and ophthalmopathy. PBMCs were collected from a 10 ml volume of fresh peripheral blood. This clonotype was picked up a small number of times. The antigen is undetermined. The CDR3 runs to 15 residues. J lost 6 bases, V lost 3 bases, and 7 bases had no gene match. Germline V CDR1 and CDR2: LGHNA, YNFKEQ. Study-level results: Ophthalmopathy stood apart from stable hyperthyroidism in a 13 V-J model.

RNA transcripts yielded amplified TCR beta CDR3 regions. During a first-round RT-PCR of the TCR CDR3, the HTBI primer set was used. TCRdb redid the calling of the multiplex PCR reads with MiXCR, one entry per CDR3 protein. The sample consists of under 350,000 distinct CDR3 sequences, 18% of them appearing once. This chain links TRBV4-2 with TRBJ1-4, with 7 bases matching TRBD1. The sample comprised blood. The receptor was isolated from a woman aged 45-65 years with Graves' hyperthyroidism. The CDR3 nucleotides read TGTGCCAGCAGCCAGGACAGGCAGTGGTATGAAAAACTGTTTTTT. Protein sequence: CASSQDRQWYEKLFF.